This is a list of T cell receptor beta chains from one sample in a study of cytomegalovirus exposure and HLA in healthy donors. The method was immunoSEQ multiplex PCR; TCRdb's version includes in-frame clones alone and lacks a portion of them. The sample has 65,000 or so clones; around 80% are singletons. The sequenced sample was PBMCs. The source of these receptors is a girl aged 10 to 17 in good health and CMV-seropositive. The CDR3 runs from the conserved cysteine through the conserved F or W. The order of the fields is D gene, J gene, clone size, V gene, CDR3 protein, CDR3 DNA. A D gene is named only where the DNA matches it firmly. Clone size appears in some rows only: once, few, many, or a class for an expanded clone.

d_gene: TRBD1; j_gene: TRBJ1-4; abundance: .; v_gene: TRBV7-7; CDR3aa: CASSPGQGANEKLFF; CDR3nt: TGTGCTAGCAGCCCTGGACAGGGGGCTAATGAAAAACTGTTTTTT
d_gene: .; j_gene: TRBJ2-3; abundance: .; v_gene: TRBV12-5; CDR3aa: CASGLGQLTDTQYF; CDR3nt: TGTGCTAGTGGTTTGGGACAATTAACAGATACGCAGTATTTT
d_gene: .; j_gene: TRBJ2-5; abundance: .; v_gene: TRBV30; CDR3aa: CAWSLGRETQYF; CDR3nt: TGTGCCTGGAGTTTGGGGCGGGAGACCCAGTACTTC
d_gene: TRBD1; j_gene: TRBJ1-4; abundance: .; v_gene: TRBV28; CDR3aa: CASSLGTGRNEKLFF; CDR3nt: TGTGCCAGCAGTTTAGGGACAGGCCGTAATGAAAAACTGTTTTTT
d_gene: TRBD2; j_gene: TRBJ2-2; abundance: few; v_gene: TRBV7-2; CDR3aa: CASSLNPSGGINTGELFF; CDR3nt: TGTGCCAGCAGCTTAAACCCCAGCGGGGGCATTAACACCGGGGAGCTGTTTTTT
d_gene: .; j_gene: TRBJ1-1; abundance: .; v_gene: TRBV29-1; CDR3aa: CSVWRLEAFF; CDR3nt: TGCAGCGTGTGGAGGTTAGAAGCTTTCTTT
d_gene: .; j_gene: TRBJ2-1; abundance: .; v_gene: TRBV30; CDR3aa: CAWRDSGRYEQFF; CDR3nt: TGTGCCTGGAGGGACTCTGGACGATATGAGCAGTTCTTC
d_gene: TRBD2; j_gene: TRBJ2-7; abundance: .; v_gene: TRBV7-2; CDR3aa: CASSLGAGRWEQYF; CDR3nt: TGTGCCAGCAGCTTGGGAGCCGGGAGGTGGGAGCAGTACTTC
d_gene: .; j_gene: TRBJ1-2; abundance: .; v_gene: TRBV7-9; CDR3aa: CASSLGTDAYGYTF; CDR3nt: TGTGCCAGCAGCTTAGGGACAGATGCTTATGGCTACACCTTC
d_gene: TRBD1; j_gene: TRBJ1-1; abundance: .; v_gene: TRBV5-6; CDR3aa: CASSPTRTGRNTEAFF; CDR3nt: TGTGCCAGCAGCCCCACCCGGACAGGGAGGAACACTGAAGCTTTCTTT
d_gene: TRBD1; j_gene: TRBJ2-7; abundance: .; v_gene: TRBV5-4; CDR3aa: CASSAGTASYEQYF; CDR3nt: TGTGCCAGCAGCGCCGGGACAGCCTCCTACGAGCAGTACTTC
d_gene: .; j_gene: TRBJ1-1; abundance: once; v_gene: TRBV6-6; CDR3aa: CASSHGGAEAFF; CDR3nt: TGTGCCAGCAGTCACGGCGGGGCTGAAGCTTTCTTT
d_gene: .; j_gene: TRBJ1-5; abundance: .; v_gene: TRBV4-1; CDR3aa: CASSHPPRGSPQHF; CDR3nt: TGCGCCAGCAGCCATCCCCCCAGGGGTTCGCCCCAGCATTTT
d_gene: TRBD1; j_gene: TRBJ2-2; abundance: once; v_gene: TRBV28; CDR3aa: CASRTGTGVTGELFF; CDR3nt: TGTGCCAGCAGGACCGGGACAGGGGTAACCGGGGAGCTGTTTTTT
d_gene: TRBD1; j_gene: TRBJ1-4; abundance: .; v_gene: TRBV4-3; CDR3aa: CASSQTTGTEKLFF; CDR3nt: TGCGCCAGCAGCCAGACGACAGGGACTGAAAAACTGTTTTTT
d_gene: .; j_gene: TRBJ2-5; abundance: once; v_gene: TRBV28; CDR3aa: CASSFPIQETQYF; CDR3nt: TGTGCCAGCAGTTTCCCAATTCAAGAGACCCAGTACTTC
d_gene: TRBD1; j_gene: TRBJ2-7; abundance: .; v_gene: TRBV7-2; CDR3aa: CASSLVRGPGEQYF; CDR3nt: TGTGCCAGCAGCTTAGTCAGGGGGCCAGGGGAGCAGTACTTC
d_gene: .; j_gene: TRBJ2-2; abundance: .; v_gene: TRBV9; CDR3aa: CASSVAGRKDGELFF; CDR3nt: TGTGCCAGCAGCGTAGCCGGGAGAAAGGACGGGGAGCTGTTTTTT
d_gene: .; j_gene: TRBJ1-2; abundance: once; v_gene: TRBV19; CDR3aa: CASSQGYGYTF; CDR3nt: TGTGCCAGTAGTCAGGGTTATGGCTACACCTTC
d_gene: TRBD1; j_gene: TRBJ1-2; abundance: .; v_gene: TRBV18; CDR3aa: CASSPPGQGDYGYTF; CDR3nt: TGTGCCAGCTCACCACCGGGACAGGGGGACTATGGCTACACCTTC
d_gene: TRBD2; j_gene: TRBJ2-1; abundance: .; v_gene: TRBV2; CDR3aa: CASIQAVLPPLADRYNEQFF; CDR3nt: TGTGCCAGCATACAAGCTGTTTTGCCCCCGCTAGCGGACCGCTACAATGAGCAGTTCTTC
d_gene: TRBD1; j_gene: TRBJ1-1; abundance: .; v_gene: TRBV7-8; CDR3aa: CASSSQTGVNTEAFF; CDR3nt: TGTGCCAGCAGCTCCCAGACAGGGGTTAACACTGAAGCTTTCTTT
d_gene: .; j_gene: TRBJ2-3; abundance: .; v_gene: TRBV5-4; CDR3aa: CASSLLGLRSTDTQYF; CDR3nt: TGTGCCAGCAGCTTGTTGGGCCTTAGGTCCACAGATACGCAGTATTTT
d_gene: .; j_gene: TRBJ1-6; abundance: .; v_gene: TRBV5-6; CDR3aa: CASSLTRRNSPLHF; CDR3nt: TGTGCCAGCAGCTTAACACGGAGGAATTCACCCCTCCACTTT
d_gene: .; j_gene: TRBJ2-6; abundance: .; v_gene: TRBV6-1; CDR3aa: CASKSSGANVLTF; CDR3nt: TGTGCCAGCAAGAGCTCTGGGGCCAACGTCCTGACTTTC
d_gene: .; j_gene: TRBJ1-6; abundance: .; v_gene: TRBV5-1; CDR3aa: CASTPGRSSYNSPLHF; CDR3nt: TGCGCCAGCACCCCCGGGAGGAGCTCCTATAATTCACCCCTCCACTTT
d_gene: TRBD2; j_gene: TRBJ2-5; abundance: few; v_gene: TRBV9; CDR3aa: CASSVDGGSGIKETQYF; CDR3nt: TGTGCCAGCAGCGTAGACGGGGGGAGCGGGATAAAGGAGACCCAGTACTTC
d_gene: .; j_gene: TRBJ1-1; abundance: .; v_gene: TRBV12-2; CDR3aa: CASRDTTADWNTEAFF; CDR3nt: TGTGCAAGTCGCGACACGACAGCCGACTGGAACACTGAAGCTTTCTTT
d_gene: .; j_gene: TRBJ1-1; abundance: few; v_gene: TRBV9; CDR3aa: CASSVAPTNDREAFF; CDR3nt: TGTGCCAGCAGCGTAGCCCCGACGAATGACAGGGAAGCTTTCTTT
d_gene: .; j_gene: TRBJ2-3; abundance: .; v_gene: TRBV14; CDR3aa: CASSQLFKGEMDTQYF; CDR3nt: TGTGCCAGCAGCCAACTGTTCAAGGGGGAGATGGATACGCAGTATTTT
d_gene: TRBD1; j_gene: TRBJ2-7; abundance: .; v_gene: TRBV7-9; CDR3aa: CASSLGTGNSYEQYF; CDR3nt: TGTGCCAGCAGCCTGGGGACAGGGAACTCCTACGAGCAGTACTTC